This T cell receptor (beta chain) was identified during a study of cytomegalovirus exposure and HLA in healthy donors. As concerns this clone: Its antigen is not known.

Germline assignment: CDR1 MNHEY and CDR2 SVGAGI. CDR3 length: 12 amino acids. Trimming stripped 4 bases from V and 3 bases from J, with 7 bases between. Primers: 60 Vbeta forward and 13 Jbeta reverse. Authors' analysis steps: A later analysis tallied tens of millions of unique TCR beta chains, around 12 million of them shared. Clones were read by immunoSEQ multiplex PCR, and TCRdb kept only the in-frame ones, dropping some. That table supplies the V and J calls and clone size; D and trimming were determined from the DNA. This sample's table reports 56,000 or so clones. Study-level results: CMV serostatus was the sole immune exposure information available. Investigators reported 164 TCR beta chains as tied to cytomegalovirus. There were reportedly fewer N-insertions in an Asian-associated ancestry cluster than the roughly 700-donor mean, in a later analysis.

V and J are TRBV6-5 and TRBJ2-7; D remains unclear. This TCR derives from a female donor in good health and CMV-seronegative. Material for sequencing was PBMCs. CDR3 in DNA: TGTGCCAGCAGTTCCACGCGCTACGAGCAGTACTTC. Protein product: CASSSTRYEQYF.